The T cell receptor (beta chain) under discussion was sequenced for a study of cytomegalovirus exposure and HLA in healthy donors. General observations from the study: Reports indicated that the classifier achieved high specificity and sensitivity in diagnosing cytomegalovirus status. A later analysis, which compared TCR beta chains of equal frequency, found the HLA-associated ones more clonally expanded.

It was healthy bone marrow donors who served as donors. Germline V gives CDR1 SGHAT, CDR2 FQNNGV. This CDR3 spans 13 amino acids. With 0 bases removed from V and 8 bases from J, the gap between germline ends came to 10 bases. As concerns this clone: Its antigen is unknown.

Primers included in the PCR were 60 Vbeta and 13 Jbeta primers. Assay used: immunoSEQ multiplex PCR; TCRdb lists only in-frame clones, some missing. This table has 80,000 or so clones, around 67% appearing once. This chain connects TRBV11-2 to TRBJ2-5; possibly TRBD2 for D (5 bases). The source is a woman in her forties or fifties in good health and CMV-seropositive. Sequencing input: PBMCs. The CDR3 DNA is TGTGCCAGCAGCTTAGAGCGGACTTCTACCCAGTACTTC. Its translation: CASSLERTSTQYF.